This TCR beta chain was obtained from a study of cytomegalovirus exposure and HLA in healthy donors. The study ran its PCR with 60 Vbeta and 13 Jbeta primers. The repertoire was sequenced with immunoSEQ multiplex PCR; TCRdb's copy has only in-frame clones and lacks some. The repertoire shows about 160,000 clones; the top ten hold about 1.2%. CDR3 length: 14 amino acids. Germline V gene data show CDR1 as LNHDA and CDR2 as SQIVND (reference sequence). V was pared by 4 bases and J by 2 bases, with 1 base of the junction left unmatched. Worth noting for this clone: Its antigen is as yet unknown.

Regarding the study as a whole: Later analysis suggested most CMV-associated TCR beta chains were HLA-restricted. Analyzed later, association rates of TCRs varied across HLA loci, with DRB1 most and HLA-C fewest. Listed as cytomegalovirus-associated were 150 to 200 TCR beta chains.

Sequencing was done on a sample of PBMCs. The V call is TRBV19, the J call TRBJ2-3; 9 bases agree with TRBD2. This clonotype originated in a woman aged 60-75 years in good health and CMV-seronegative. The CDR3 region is CASSTSGNTDTQYF. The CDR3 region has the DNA TGTGCCAGTAGTACTAGCGGGAACACAGATACGCAGTATTTT.